The clone carrying this T cell receptor beta chain was observed many times. The germline V gene encodes CDR1 KGHSH and CDR2 LQKENI. The V and J ends lost 1 base and 0 bases, in that order; junction bases with no gene match: 3. This CDR3 is built from 16 residues. This entry belongs to a study of regulatory T cells in long-lasting Graves disease. Investigators prepared the TCR beta libraries by applying iRepertoire HTBI primers and Arm-PCR of CDR3 regions. TCRdb ran MiXCR on the multiplex PCR reads and lists one entry per CDR3 protein. The sample includes more than 450,000 distinct CDR3 sequences, more than 10% of them seen just once. Time point in this sample: newly diagnosed GD, antithyroid drugs for less than 3 months. PBMC-derived RNA was used for the TCR library. This sample was also put to use in a study of T cells in Graves' hyperthyroidism and ophthalmopathy.

The sequence was obtained from a woman younger than 45 with Graves disease. The sample consisted of peripheral blood mononuclear cells (PBMCs), taken at new diagnosis, from a patient treated with antithyroid drugs. The chain is built from TRBV18 and TRBJ2-1; TRBD2 matches at 7 bases. The CDR3 sequence: CASSPLGGSSYNEQFF. In nucleotides, the CDR3 is TGTGCCAGCTCACCACTTGGCGGGAGCTCCTACAATGAGCAGTTCTTC.